Listed below are T cell receptor beta chains from one sample, sequenced in a study of Graves' ophthalmopathy and Graves' hyperthyroidism. Each CDR3 protein is one row after TCRdb ran MiXCR on the multiplex PCR reads. This table has over 12,000 distinct CDR3 sequences, roughly 45% appearing once. Source material: peripheral blood. These receptors were taken from a woman in her thirties with Graves' ophthalmopathy. Both conserved end residues are part of each CDR3. Each record gives: V gene, J gene, clone size, D gene, CDR3 DNA, CDR3 protein. The D gene is left open where the match is weak. Rows may omit the clone size; those that give it use once, few, many or a size class.

>TRBV20-1|TRBJ2-7|.|TRBD2
TGCAGTGCCCTCCCCGGGACTAGCGACATCTCCTACGAGCAGTACTTC
CSALPGTSDISYEQYF
>TRBV20-1|TRBJ1-2|.|TRBD1
TGCAGTGCCATAGGACAGGGCGACTATGGCTACACCTTC
CSAIGQGDYGYTF
>TRBV20-1|TRBJ2-3|many|.
TGCAGTGCTAGCGGGGCTAGCACAGATACGCAGTATTTT
CSASGASTDTQYF
>TRBV7-8|TRBJ1-5|.|.
TGTGCCAGCAGCCCCCGGGACGAGCAGCCCCAGCATTTT
CASSPRDEQPQHF
>TRBV10-2|TRBJ1-5|.|.
TGCGCCAGCAGTGAGTCGGGATATCAGCCCCAGCATTTT
CASSESGYQPQHF
>TRBV7-2|TRBJ2-1|medium-sized|TRBD2
TGTGCCAGCAGCTTAGTAGAACTAGCGGGAGTAGGTGTGCAGTTCTTC
CASSLVELAGVGVQFF
>TRBV19|TRBJ2-7|once|.
TGTGCCAGTAAGAGGGGAGACGGAGGGTCCTACGAGCAGTACTTC
CASKRGDGGSYEQYF
>TRBV2|TRBJ2-2|.|.
TGTGCCAGCGCTCGGGGACGAGAGGCAACCGGGGAGCTGTTTTTT
CASARGREATGELFF
>TRBV20-1|TRBJ1-6|.|TRBD1
TGCAGTGCTATCGGACAGGGAACTAATTCACCCCTCCACTTT
CSAIGQGTNSPLHF
>TRBV20-1|TRBJ2-7|many|TRBD1
TGCAGTGCGGTATCGGGACAGGCTTCCGTCGAGCAGTACTTC
CSAVSGQASVEQYF
>TRBV10-1|TRBJ2-3|many|.
TGCGCCAGCAGTGAGTCCCCCCTTACTGGTGATACGCAGTATTTT
CASSESPLTGDTQYF
>TRBV9|TRBJ2-1|.|TRBD2
TGTGCCAGCAGCTTGAGGCGGGGGGGCCGGATCGATGAGCAGTTCTTC
CASSLRRGGRIDEQFF
>TRBV25-1|TRBJ2-7|.|TRBD1
TGTGCCAGCAGTGAATCCCCCCCCGGGACAGGCATTTCCCCGGCGCAGTACTTC
CASSESPPGTGISPAQYF
>TRBV14|TRBJ2-2|.|.
TGTGCCAGCAGCCACCGATCCGGCGGGTCATCCACCGGGGAGCTGTTTTTT
CASSHRSGGSSTGELFF
>TRBV19|TRBJ1-2|.|TRBD1
TGTGCCAGTATCCCACAGGGGGCTAACTATGACTACACCTTC
CASIPQGANYDYTF